The subject of this entry is one TCR beta chain. Its antigen remains unknown. The sample is drawn from a study of response to subunit inactivated influenza vaccine. Using its own MiXCR run on the RT-PCR reads, TCRdb lists one record per CDR3 protein. The sample contains about 500,000 distinct CDR3 sequences, 13% of which appear only once. The CDR3 is 16 residues long. After removal of 0 bases from V and 2 bases from J, the junction contained 5 bases not matched to a gene. Germline V lookup: CDR1 LGHNA, CDR2 YNFKEQ. Study-wide results and caveats: Few new T cells, the authors suggested, are recruited by each seasonal influenza vaccination.

Sequenced here: PBMCs from blood, sampled about 40 days after vaccination. The sequence was collected from a man aged 50 to 60 who received an inactivated influenza vaccine. The genes are TRBV4-2 and TRBJ2-3; 7 nucleotides align to TRBD2. DNA for the CDR3: TGTGCCAGCAGCCAAGATTGGCTAGCGGACACAGATACGCAGTATTTT. Translated: CASSQDWLADTDTQYF.